A selection of T cell receptor beta chains follows, all from one sample in a study of T cell responses to AZD1222 COVID-19 vaccine. Clones were read by immunoSEQ multiplex PCR, and TCRdb kept only the in-frame ones, dropping some. The table shows about 150,000 clones, with approximately 89% occurring only once. The sample in question was peripheral blood, obtained on day 0 of AZD1222 vaccination. Receptor source: an adult in good health. The CDR3 runs from the conserved cysteine through the conserved F or W. A D gene is named only where the DNA matches it firmly. Clone size, where shown, is once, few, many, or a class for clones that have expanded.

>TRBV30|.|TRBJ2-7|.
CAWSNRYEQYF
TGTGCCTGGAGTAACCGATACGAGCAGTACTTC
>TRBV18|TRBD2|TRBJ2-2|.
CASSPGLAEGYTGELFF
TGTGCCAGCTCACCGGGACTAGCGGAGGGGTACACCGGGGAGCTGTTTTTT
>TRBV6-5|TRBD1|TRBJ1-6|.
CASSPRQGINSPLHF
TGTGCCAGCAGTCCCCGACAGGGCATCAATTCACCCCTCCACTTT
>TRBV5-1|.|TRBJ2-1|.
CASSSLSNEQFF
TGCGCCAGCAGCTCGCTCTCCAATGAGCAGTTCTTC
>TRBV7-9|TRBD1|TRBJ1-2|.
CASSLGQGNYGYTF
TGTGCCAGCAGCTTAGGACAGGGCAACTATGGCTACACCTTC
>TRBV28|.|TRBJ1-1|.
CASSLTALNTEAFF
TGTGCCAGCAGTTTGACAGCTCTTAACACTGAAGCTTTCTTT
>TRBV5-4|TRBD1|TRBJ2-5|once
CASSTGAGGKGPQYF
TGTGCCAGCAGTACTGGGGCAGGGGGAAAGGGGCCCCAGTACTTC
>TRBV9|TRBD2|TRBJ2-1|.
CASSVGGSGRGSGEQFF
TGTGCCAGCAGCGTAGGCGGGAGCGGGAGGGGTAGTGGAGAGCAGTTCTTC
>TRBV10-3|.|TRBJ2-5|.
CAIKAGAAGETQYF
TGTGCCATCAAGGCTGGGGCCGCCGGCGAGACCCAGTACTTC
>TRBV10-3|TRBD1|TRBJ1-1|.
CAISESLTGGAGTEAFF
TGTGCCATCAGTGAGTCCTTAACAGGGGGCGCTGGGACTGAAGCTTTCTTT
>TRBV11-2|.|TRBJ2-6|.
CASRLAGANVLTF
TGTGCCAGCAGGTTGGCTGGGGCCAACGTCCTGACTTTC
>TRBV5-4|.|TRBJ1-4|.
CASSFREGGEKLFF
TGTGCCAGCAGCTTCCGCGAGGGGGGTGAAAAACTGTTTTTT
>TRBV4-2|TRBD1|TRBJ2-7|.
CASSRDRGPYEQYF
TGTGCCAGCAGTCGAGACAGGGGACCCTACGAGCAGTACTTC
>TRBV24-1|TRBD2|TRBJ2-1|.
CATSVGTSGSNEQFF
TGTGCCACCAGTGTCGGGACTAGCGGGTCCAATGAGCAGTTCTTC
>TRBV28|.|TRBJ1-6|once
CASNPPTGKSPLHF
TGTGCCAGCAATCCCCCTACAGGAAAATCACCCCTCCACTTT
>TRBV28|.|TRBJ2-7|.
CASSESSVVTYEQYF
TGTGCCAGCAGTGAGTCTTCGGTAGTCACCTACGAGCAGTACTTC
>TRBV4-3|.|TRBJ1-1|.
CASSQGMGNTEAFF
TGCGCCAGCAGCCAAGGTATGGGGAACACTGAAGCTTTCTTT
>TRBV7-2|TRBD2|TRBJ2-1|few
CASTGGGHVYNEQFF
TGTGCCAGCACCGGGGGGGGACATGTCTACAATGAGCAGTTCTTC
>TRBV6-2/TRBV6-3|TRBD2|TRBJ2-7|once
CASSIAGVGHEQYF
TGTGCCAGCAGCATAGCGGGAGTCGGCCACGAGCAGTACTTC
>TRBV6-5|TRBD1|TRBJ2-2|.
CASSLTGGRTGELFF
TGTGCCAGCAGTTTGACAGGGGGCCGGACCGGGGAGCTGTTTTTT
>TRBV2|.|TRBJ1-5|.
CASSEETRQPQHF
TGTGCCAGCAGTGAGGAGACTCGCCAGCCCCAGCATTTT
>TRBV7-8|TRBD1|TRBJ1-6|.
CASSSERTGDNSPLHF
TGTGCCAGCAGCTCAGAGAGGACAGGGGATAATTCACCCCTCCACTTT
>TRBV10-1|TRBD2|TRBJ2-7|.
CASSGGLAGLYEQYF
TGCGCCAGCAGTGGGGGACTAGCGGGCTTGTACGAGCAGTACTTC
>TRBV5-1|.|TRBJ1-4|.
CASSLGSGLGEKLFF
TGCGCCAGCAGCTTGGGGAGTGGTTTGGGAGAAAAACTGTTTTTT
>TRBV5-6|.|TRBJ2-5|.
CASSLSGHQYF
TGTGCCAGCAGCTTGTCTGGTCACCAGTACTTC
>TRBV5-6|.|TRBJ1-1|.
CASTGGARNTEAFF
TGTGCCAGCACCGGCGGGGCACGGAACACTGAAGCTTTCTTT
>TRBV19|TRBD1|TRBJ1-1|.
CASRVTGGNTEAFF
TGTGCCAGTAGGGTGACAGGGGGAAACACTGAAGCTTTCTTT
>TRBV24-1|.|TRBJ1-2|.
CATSDSKFWDGYTF
TGTGCCACCAGTGATTCGAAATTCTGGGATGGCTACACCTTC
>TRBV7-2|.|TRBJ2-7|.
CASSFGSQAPYEQYF
TGTGCCAGCAGCTTTGGTAGCCAGGCGCCCTACGAGCAGTACTTC
>TRBV28|TRBD1|TRBJ1-5|once
CASSGVQGKQPQHF
TGTGCCAGCAGTGGGGTACAGGGGAAACAGCCCCAGCATTTT
>TRBV28|.|TRBJ2-7|.
CASSLPAPFYEQYF
TGTGCCAGCAGTTTACCCGCCCCCTTCTACGAGCAGTACTTC
>TRBV6-2/TRBV6-3|TRBD1|TRBJ1-2|.
CASSYSGTGSYTF
TGTGCCAGCAGTTACTCGGGGACAGGGTCCTACACCTTC
>TRBV12-3/TRBV12-4|.|TRBJ2-2|.
CASSLGGGELFF
TGTGCCAGCAGTTTGGGGGGCGGGGAGCTGTTTTTT
>TRBV5-4|TRBD2|TRBJ2-4|.
CASSLQAGGINIQYF
TGTGCCAGCAGCTTACAAGCGGGAGGGATAAACATTCAGTACTTC
>TRBV7-2|.|TRBJ2-7|.
CASSRSLARLYYEQYF
TGTGCCAGCAGCCGTTCTCTAGCGAGACTGTACTACGAGCAGTACTTC